This TCR beta chain appears in the sequencing data of a study of T cell repertoires in cytomegalovirus infection. Across the study: Both CMV infection and a matching HLA type were indicated by public TCR beta signatures.

At least ten counts were recorded for this clonotype. Its antigen remains unidentified. V lost 3 bases to trimming and J lost 2 bases; unmatched junction nucleotides: 2. Looked up from germline, CDR1 is MRHNA and CDR2 is SNTAGT. This CDR3 has 15 residues. From the reads, TCRdb called clonotypes with MiXCR, one entry per CDR3 protein. Here the sample spans 200,000 to 300,000 distinct CDR3 sequences, roughly 15% being singletons. Study-wide results and caveats: Summed frequency of shared TCR beta families picked out CMV carriers who also had the relevant HLA. HLA-C-restricted CMV-specific TCR beta clonotypes prevailed in the ex vivo response.

This TCR was sampled from a human donor in good health (CMV status not recorded). Some clones in this sample may be carry-over from other donors' samples. V gene TRBV6-4 combines with J gene TRBJ2-3; 10 bases are shared with TRBD2. The specimen sequenced was PBMCs. The DNA for the CDR3 is TGTGCCAGCAGTGAAAGCGGGGGGGCCACAGATACGCAGTATTTT. Its translation: CASSESGGATDTQYF.